This T cell receptor (beta chain) was identified in a study of T-cell reconstitution after alpha-beta-depleted transplantation in children. The length of the CDR3 is 17 residues. CDR1 SQVTM and CDR2 ANQGSEA come from the germline V gene. V was clipped by 7 bases and J by 6 bases; unmatched bases: 20. A library of TCRbeta sequences, prepared with unique molecular identifiers, was generated. TCRdb analysed the PCR reads with MiXCR anew, one entry per CDR3 protein. The sample holds 450,000 to 600,000 distinct CDR3 sequences; over 10% are singletons and the top ten take about 2%. Study-level results: Hyperexpanded clones declined; after one year, newly produced T cells mostly supplied diversity. The origin of alpha-beta T cells about two months after transplant was reportedly several hundred expanded graft clones.

This clonotype was counted a few times. Its antigen remains unknown. This sequence originates from a male patient between 5 and 17 years old who had a stem cell transplant for acute myeloid leukemia, so the T cells may come from the graft donor. Sequenced material: PBMCs, mostly from graft donor cells, taken 360 days after TCRalphabeta/CD19-depleted stem cell transplant. The rearrangement uses TRBV29-1 and TRBJ2-7; TRBD2 agrees at 11 bases. The CDR3, as DNA: TGCAGCGCCGTAGGGATCGGGGTTGGGACTAGCGGTGGCGAGCAGTACTTC. Residues: CSAVGIGVGTSGGEQYF.